The rows below give T cell receptor beta chains drawn from one sample of a study of cytomegalovirus exposure and HLA in healthy donors. The protocol was immunoSEQ multiplex PCR, while the TCRdb copy is restricted to in-frame clones and leaves out a portion. Here the sample spans roughly 120,000 clones, approximately 67% being singletons. The sequencing input was PBMCs. Every receptor here comes from a man aged 18 to 30 in good health and CMV-seropositive. Each CDR3 is given with its conserved first and last residue. Each record gives: clone size, D gene, V gene, J gene, CDR3 protein, CDR3 DNA. D genes are given only for firm matches. Size tells how often a clone was seen (once, few, many) or the class of an expanded clone, and some rows leave it out.

NA,NA,TRBV30,TRBJ1-3,CAWSVRGGSGNTIYF,TGCGCCTGGAGTGTACGAGGGGGCTCTGGAAACACCATATATTTT
once,TRBD2,TRBV29-1,TRBJ2-1,CSVVLAGGHYNEQFF,TGCAGCGTTGTACTAGCGGGGGGCCACTACAATGAGCAGTTCTTC
NA,NA,TRBV5-1,TRBJ2-7,CASSLAGTPYEQYF,TGCGCCAGCAGCTTAGCGGGGACACCCTACGAGCAGTACTTC
NA,TRBD1,TRBV6-1,TRBJ1-4,CASSEHPGQGGEKLFF,TGTGCCAGCAGTGAGCATCCGGGACAGGGTGGTGAAAAACTGTTTTTT
NA,NA,TRBV30,TRBJ1-2,CAWSTHYGYTF,TGTGCCTGGAGTACACACTATGGCTACACCTTC
NA,NA,TRBV4-2,TRBJ1-1,CASSQAQGHTEAFF,TGTGCCAGCAGCCAAGCCCAGGGGCACACTGAAGCTTTCTTT
NA,NA,TRBV19,TRBJ1-2,CASSISGRDSYGYTF,TGTGCCAGTAGTATTTCGGGCAGGGATTCATATGGCTACACCTTC
NA,TRBD1,TRBV27,TRBJ2-1,CASSDGTGDGAGLYNEQFF,TGTGCCAGCAGTGACGGGACAGGGGATGGAGCGGGGCTCTACAATGAGCAGTTCTTC
NA,NA,TRBV10-2,TRBJ2-2,CASSAGPRTGELFF,TGCGCCAGCAGCGCGGGGCCCCGGACCGGGGAGCTGTTTTTT
NA,TRBD2,TRBV10-1,TRBJ2-1,CASSEMGLAVPHEQFF,TGCGCCAGCAGTGAGATGGGACTAGCGGTCCCCCATGAGCAGTTCTTC
NA,NA,TRBV28,TRBJ1-2,CASRGAKTLGYTF,TGTGCCAGCAGGGGGGCGAAAACCCTCGGCTACACCTTC
NA,NA,TRBV7-2,TRBJ1-4,CASSQVLATNEKLFF,TGTGCCAGCAGCCAGGTTTTAGCAACTAATGAAAAACTGTTTTTT
NA,NA,TRBV18,TRBJ1-1,CASSPDGVSMNTEAFF,TGTGCCAGCTCACCTGACGGGGTCAGCATGAACACTGAAGCTTTCTTT
NA,TRBD1,TRBV5-1,TRBJ2-5,CASSSRTGLQYF,TGCGCCAGCAGCTCGCGGACAGGCCTCCAGTACTTC
NA,NA,TRBV15,TRBJ1-5,CATSTGIYSNQPQHF,TGTGCCACAAGCACAGGAATTTATAGCAATCAGCCCCAGCATTTT
NA,NA,TRBV30,TRBJ1-2,CAWSDPRGHRANYGYTF,TGTGCCTGGAGTGACCCCCGGGGTCACCGAGCTAACTATGGCTACACCTTC
NA,NA,TRBV29-1,TRBJ2-2,CSVEDGGARAGELFF,TGCAGCGTTGAAGATGGGGGGGCGCGGGCCGGGGAGCTGTTTTTT
few,TRBD2,TRBV2,TRBJ2-7,CASSAGRGVHEQYF,TGTGCCAGCAGTGCAGGGAGGGGCGTCCACGAGCAGTACTTC
NA,TRBD1,TRBV6-1,TRBJ1-4,CASSDGQDDEKLFF,TGTGCCAGCAGTGATGGACAGGATGATGAAAAACTGTTTTTT
few,NA,TRBV28,TRBJ1-2,CASNKQGVDYGYTF,TGTGCCAGCAATAAGCAGGGCGTGGACTATGGCTACACCTTC
NA,TRBD1,TRBV10-3,TRBJ1-1,CAISGGQGRGAFF,TGTGCCATCAGTGGGGGACAGGGGAGGGGAGCTTTCTTT
NA,TRBD2,TRBV11-3,TRBJ2-3,CASSARLAGGTTDTQYF,TGTGCCAGCAGCGCCCGACTAGCGGGGGGGACCACAGATACGCAGTATTTT
few,TRBD2,TRBV6-1,TRBJ2-3,CASRGTSGGSDTQYF,TGTGCCAGCAGGGGGACTAGCGGGGGTTCAGATACGCAGTATTTT
once,NA,TRBV6-1,TRBJ2-7,CASSERWVPGYEQYF,TGTGCCAGCAGTGAGAGGTGGGTCCCGGGCTACGAGCAGTACTTC
NA,NA,TRBV7-6,TRBJ1-2,CASSLEQGYGYTF,TGTGCCAGCAGCTTAGAACAGGGCTATGGCTACACCTTC
NA,NA,TRBV30,TRBJ2-1,CAWSVLRGNEQFF,TGTGCCTGGAGTGTCCTTAGGGGCAATGAGCAGTTCTTC
NA,NA,TRBV4-1,TRBJ2-3,CASSQDYSAGRRNSDTQYF,TGCGCCAGCAGCCAAGACTACTCCGCCGGGCGGAGGAACTCCGATACGCAGTATTTT
NA,TRBD1,TRBV28,TRBJ1-4,CASRPEGGTGGGFEKLFF,TGTGCCAGCAGGCCCGAAGGGGGGACAGGGGGCGGTTTTGAAAAACTGTTTTTT
NA,NA,TRBV7-7,TRBJ1-4,CASSLSPGRLREKLFF,TGTGCCAGCAGCCTTAGCCCGGGTAGGTTGAGGGAAAAACTGTTTTTT
NA,TRBD2,TRBV11-3,TRBJ2-7,CASSPRQRGGPKGEQYF,TGTGCCAGCAGCCCGCGGCAGCGGGGGGGCCCAAAGGGAGAGCAGTACTTC
NA,TRBD1,TRBV5-6,TRBJ1-2,CASSSFDRDYGYTF,TGTGCCAGCAGTTCGTTCGACAGGGACTATGGCTACACCTTC
NA,NA,TRBV28,TRBJ1-1,CASSQIGVMNTEAFF,TGTGCCAGCAGCCAAATAGGGGTCATGAACACTGAAGCTTTCTTT
NA,NA,TRBV11-2,TRBJ2-3,CASSDGVGTDTQYF,TGTGCCAGCAGCGACGGGGTAGGCACAGATACGCAGTATTTT
NA,NA,TRBV7-9,TRBJ2-3,CASSFGGNTDTQYF,TGTGCCAGCAGCTTCGGGGGTAACACAGATACGCAGTATTTT
NA,TRBD1,TRBV5-1,TRBJ2-2,CASSLVAGGTGELFF,TGCGCCAGCAGCTTGGTGGCAGGGGGCACCGGGGAGCTGTTTTTT
NA,NA,TRBV2,TRBJ2-5,CASTGIQETQYF,TGTGCCAGCACCGGGATCCAAGAGACCCAGTACTTC
NA,TRBD1,TRBV5-6,TRBJ2-5,CASSLVSRGQETQYF,TGTGCCAGCAGCTTGGTTTCCAGGGGGCAAGAGACCCAGTACTTC
few,TRBD1,TRBV30,TRBJ1-2,CAWSVDRGYGYTF,TGTGCCTGGAGTGTCGACAGGGGCTATGGCTACACCTTC
NA,TRBD1,TRBV11-2,TRBJ2-2,CASSRQGHGELFF,TGTGCCAGCAGCCGACAGGGTCACGGGGAGCTGTTTTTT
NA,TRBD1,TRBV7-9,TRBJ1-2,CASSGGQGFTNYGYTF,TGTGCCAGCAGCGGAGGACAGGGATTTACTAACTATGGCTACACCTTC
NA,TRBD1,TRBV30,TRBJ1-6,CAWSPRGQGLSPLHF,TGTGCCTGGAGTCCGCGTGGACAGGGGCTTTCACCCCTCCACTTT
NA,NA,TRBV10-2,TRBJ1-1,CASRWVGDKNTEAFF,TGCGCCAGCAGGTGGGTGGGGGACAAGAACACTGAAGCTTTCTTT
NA,TRBD2,TRBV5-6,TRBJ2-3,CASSFKAGGPDTQYF,TGTGCCAGCAGCTTCAAAGCGGGGGGGCCGGATACGCAGTATTTT
NA,TRBD1,TRBV11-2,TRBJ1-1,CASSLRRTGEVRNTEAFF,TGTGCCAGCAGCTTAAGGCGTACAGGGGAAGTACGGAACACTGAAGCTTTCTTT
NA,NA,TRBV11-2,TRBJ1-6,CASSKQDGTNYNSPLHF,TGTGCCAGCAGCAAACAGGATGGGACAAACTATAATTCACCCCTCCACTTT
NA,TRBD1,TRBV28,TRBJ1-5,CASSPGTGGNQPQHF,TGTGCCAGCAGCCCCGGGACAGGGGGCAATCAGCCCCAGCATTTT
NA,NA,TRBV7-2,TRBJ1-6,CASSRNQRGYNSPLHF,TGTGCCAGCAGCCGAAATCAGCGGGGTTATAATTCACCCCTCCACTTT
NA,NA,TRBV6-5,TRBJ2-1,CASRRGAGTYNEQFF,TGTGCCAGCAGACGGGGGGCGGGCACCTACAATGAGCAGTTCTTC
few,TRBD1,TRBV6-5,TRBJ2-7,CASSRTGPYYEQYF,TGTGCCAGCAGTCGGACAGGGCCATACTACGAGCAGTACTTC
once,NA,TRBV7-3,TRBJ2-3,CASSQKLTSTDTQYF,TGTGCCAGCAGCCAAAAACTCACTAGCACAGATACGCAGTATTTT
NA,NA,TRBV5-4,TRBJ1-2,CASSLGGKGGYGYTF,TGTGCCAGCAGCTTAGGTGGAAAGGGAGGCTATGGCTACACCTTC
NA,TRBD1,TRBV7-9,TRBJ1-3,CASSSNPGQFVSGNTIYF,TGTGCCAGCAGCTCCAATCCGGGACAGTTCGTCTCTGGAAACACCATATATTTT
NA,TRBD1,TRBV28,TRBJ1-2,CASSPGTGGSYGYTF,TGTGCCAGCAGTCCAGGGACAGGCGGGAGCTATGGCTACACCTTC
NA,NA,TRBV6-5,TRBJ2-1,CASSIAGSYNEQFF,TGTGCCAGCAGCATCGCCGGGTCGTACAATGAGCAGTTCTTC
NA,TRBD2,TRBV2,TRBJ2-3,CASSGRGGLWADTQYF,TGTGCCAGCAGTGGGCGGGGGGGCCTGTGGGCAGATACGCAGTATTTT
NA,TRBD1,TRBV4-2,TRBJ2-1,CASRKETGGGEQFF,TGTGCCAGCAGGAAGGAGACAGGGGGGGGTGAGCAGTTCTTC
NA,TRBD1,TRBV7-3,TRBJ1-1,CASSSDRATEAFF,TGTGCCAGCAGCTCCGACAGGGCCACTGAAGCTTTCTTT